This T cell receptor (beta chain) was captured by sequencing in a study of HIV-infected patients and healthy controls. Trimming took 0 bases from V and 5 from J; bases not matched to a gene: 7. Germline CDR1 reads DFQATT; CDR2 reads SNEGSKA (reference sequence). This CDR3 spans 16 amino acids. At least ten counts were recorded for this clonotype. TCRdb passed the 5' RACE reads through MiXCR, listing each CDR3 protein once. The sample holds 60,000 to 70,000 distinct CDR3 sequences, 19% seen once. The rearrangement uses TRBV20-1 and TRBJ2-3; 11 positions match TRBD2. Sequencing used CD4+ T cells from blood. This TCR was recovered from a human donor in good health. Here the CDR3 DNA reads TGCAGTGCTAGAGATTTTAGCGGGAGGGCCGGAGATACGCAGTATTTT. This gives the protein CSARDFSGRAGDTQYF.